One TCR beta chain is described in this entry. This CDR3 has 15 residues. V shed 5 bases, J shed 9 bases, and the junction held 12 bases outside the gene matches. Germline CDR1 and CDR2: LNHNV and YYDKDF (reference sequence). Only in-frame clones appear in the TCRdb table, and some are missing; sequencing was by immunoSEQ multiplex PCR. The table lists over 75,000 clones, roughly 94% of them singletons. This sample was included in a study of OX40 agonist ivuxolimab in advanced cancers. Study details: Treatment received earlier with anti-PD-1, anti-PD-L1 or anti-CTLA-4 agents was allowed, and approximately 40% had some.

This TCR was sampled from an adult with an advanced solid tumor such as melanoma, head and neck, liver or kidney cancer. Sample: CD4+ or CD8+ T cells sorted from blood, taken in a trial of the OX40 agonist ivuxolimab. This chain uses TRBV15 with TRBJ1-5; 8 positions match TRBD1. Here the CDR3 DNA reads TGTGCCACCAGCGCTACCGCGGGACAGGTTTGGCCCCAGCATTTT. Protein: CATSATAGQVWPQHF.